These 6 T cell receptor beta chains came from one sample sequenced in a study of T-cell reconstitution after alpha-beta-depleted transplantation in children. For TCRbeta, the library was prepared with unique molecular identifiers. TCRdb reanalysed the PCR reads using MiXCR and keeps one entry per CDR3 protein. Of 130,000 to 150,000 distinct CDR3 sequences listed, 7.5% to 9% were seen once; the top ten hold approximately 18%. This sample comprised PBMCs, mostly from graft donor cells, obtained 180 days after TCRalphabeta/CD19-depleted stem cell transplant. These receptor sequences come from a female patient aged 2-10 years who had a stem cell transplant for congenital amegakaryocytic thrombocytopenia, so the T cells may come from the graft donor.

This clonotype was detected ten times or more. A read error may account for a junction end that differs from germline. V is TRBV12-3 or TRBV12-4 and J is TRBJ2-2, with D hard to call. The CDR3 is 11 amino acids. The CDR3 region is CASQNSGELFF. DNA for the CDR3: TGTGCCAGCCAGAACTCCGGGGAGCTGTTTTTT.

Many counts were recorded for this clonotype. The chain joins TRBV18 to TRBJ2-7; no definite D call. CDR3 size: 13 residues. V lost 0 bases and J lost 7, with 10 bases in between. Germline V gene lookup returns CDR1 KGHSH and CDR2 LQKENI. CDR3 bases: TGTGCCAGCTCACCACCTAGTGTAGAGGAGCAGTACTTC. Its translation: CASSPPSVEEQYF.

In this sample, this clonotype turned up many times. The chain uses TRBV6-1 and TRBJ2-3, with D perhaps being TRBD1 or TRBD2 (5 bases each). This CDR3 comprises 15 residues. The ends were cut back, 1 base at V and 5 bases at J, with 13 bases in the middle. Per the germline V gene, CDR1 is MNHNS and CDR2 is SASEGT. Here the CDR3 DNA reads TGTGCCAGCAGTGAAGAGGGCAGGGAGATAGATACGCAGTATTTT. Residues: CASSEEGREIDTQYF.

This clonotype was observed at least ten times. CDR3 in amino acids: CSVSSGATDTQYF. CDR3 DNA sequence: TGCAGCGTTTCCTCAGGGGCCACAGATACGCAGTATTTT. The chain uses TRBV29-1 and TRBJ2-3, with a weak D call TRBD1 (6 bases). Germline CDR1 is SQVTM and CDR2 is ANQGSEA. The CDR3 extends over 13 amino acids. Trimming took 5 bases from V and 2 from J, leaving 11 bases between them.

This rearrangement joins TRBV4-2 to TRBJ2-1; TRBD2 is a possible D gene (6 bases). The CDR3 runs 15 residues. Germline lookup yields CDR1 LGHNA and CDR2 YNFKEQ. V dropped 5 bases and J dropped 5 bases, with 16 bases sitting between them. The CDR3 spells CASSTKTSRHNEQFF. The CDR3 bases are TGTGCCAGCAGCACAAAAACTAGCCGACACAATGAGCAGTTCTTC.

Note on this clonotype: This clone may be a read error of a much larger clone one base away. This chain connects TRBV7-2 to TRBJ1-5; no clear D. The CDR3 loop spans 14 amino acids. The V gene's germline CDR1 is SGHTA and CDR2 FQGNSA. The CDR3 region is CACSFRFEDQPQHF. CDR3 bases: TGTGCCTGCAGCTTTAGATTTGAGGATCAGCCCCAGCATTTT. The full variable domain, completed using reference TRBV7-2 and TRBJ1-5, is GAGVSQSPSNKVTEKGKDVELRCDPISGHTALYWYRQSLGQGLEFLIYFQGNSAPDKSGLPSDRFSAERTGGSVSTLTIQRTQQEDSAVYLCACSFRFEDQPQHFGDGTRLSIL.